Listed below are T cell receptor beta chains from one sample, sequenced in a study of blood T cell repertoires in COVID-19. The repertoire was sequenced with immunoSEQ multiplex PCR; TCRdb's copy has only in-frame clones and lacks some. In the table there are approximately 50,000 clones, approximately 79% of which are singletons. What was sequenced was peripheral blood. Every receptor here comes from a man between 65 and 85 years old with acute or convalescent COVID-19. Each CDR3 is given with its conserved first and last residue. Each record gives: J gene, V gene, clone size, D gene, CDR3 protein, CDR3 DNA. A D gene is named only where the DNA matches it firmly. Clone size is shown for a subset of rows, as once, few, many or a class of expanded clone.

J gene: TRBJ1-1
V gene: TRBV7-2
clone size: .
D gene: TRBD1
CDR3 protein: CASRGTTGTEAFF
CDR3 DNA: TGTGCCAGCAGGGGCACGACAGGGACTGAAGCTTTCTTT

J gene: TRBJ2-5
V gene: TRBV5-1
clone size: .
D gene: .
CDR3 protein: CASSPSVTETQYF
CDR3 DNA: TGCGCCAGCAGCCCTTCGGTTACAGAGACCCAGTACTTC

J gene: TRBJ2-1
V gene: TRBV10-3
clone size: .
D gene: TRBD2
CDR3 protein: CAIRARTSGDYNEQFF
CDR3 DNA: TGTGCCATCAGGGCCCGGACTAGCGGGGATTACAATGAGCAGTTCTTC

J gene: TRBJ1-2
V gene: TRBV7-2
clone size: .
D gene: .
CDR3 protein: CASSPPGNAYGYTF
CDR3 DNA: TGTGCCAGCAGCCCCCCAGGGAACGCCTATGGCTACACCTTC

J gene: TRBJ2-1
V gene: TRBV6-6
clone size: .
D gene: TRBD2
CDR3 protein: CASSYVGGGAYNEQFF
CDR3 DNA: TGTGCCAGCAGTTACGTCGGCGGGGGGGCCTACAATGAGCAGTTCTTC

J gene: TRBJ1-5
V gene: TRBV7-2
clone size: .
D gene: .
CDR3 protein: CASSLGQQLRGNQPQHF
CDR3 DNA: TGTGCCAGCAGCTTGGGGCAGCAACTAAGGGGCAATCAGCCCCAGCATTTT

J gene: TRBJ2-5
V gene: TRBV14
clone size: .
D gene: TRBD1
CDR3 protein: CASSPRQGPPQETQYF
CDR3 DNA: TGTGCCAGCAGCCCCAGACAGGGACCCCCTCAAGAGACCCAGTACTTC

J gene: TRBJ2-7
V gene: TRBV11-1
clone size: .
D gene: TRBD2
CDR3 protein: CASSPGLAATYEQYF
CDR3 DNA: TGTGCCAGCAGCCCGGGACTAGCGGCCACCTACGAGCAGTACTTC

J gene: TRBJ2-1
V gene: TRBV19
clone size: .
D gene: TRBD2
CDR3 protein: CASSIGAGGYNEQFF
CDR3 DNA: TGTGCCAGTAGTATTGGAGCGGGAGGATACAATGAGCAGTTCTTC

J gene: TRBJ2-5
V gene: TRBV7-2
clone size: .
D gene: .
CDR3 protein: CASSYRQRQETQYF
CDR3 DNA: TGTGCCAGCAGCTACCGACAGAGACAAGAGACCCAGTACTTC

J gene: TRBJ1-5
V gene: TRBV6-5
clone size: once
D gene: TRBD1
CDR3 protein: CASRGGQGGPQHF
CDR3 DNA: TGTGCCAGCAGGGGAGGACAGGGAGGGCCCCAGCATTTT

J gene: TRBJ2-3
V gene: TRBV5-6
clone size: .
D gene: .
CDR3 protein: CASSLLVDGGGYTDTQYF
CDR3 DNA: TGTGCCAGCAGCTTGTTGGTAGACGGCGGGGGCTACACAGATACGCAGTATTTT

J gene: TRBJ2-1
V gene: TRBV28
clone size: .
D gene: TRBD1
CDR3 protein: CASSLGDRDEQFF
CDR3 DNA: TGTGCCAGCAGTTTAGGGGACAGGGATGAGCAGTTCTTC

J gene: TRBJ2-7
V gene: TRBV2
clone size: once
D gene: .
CDR3 protein: CASSEARREQYF
CDR3 DNA: TGTGCCAGCAGTGAAGCGCGGCGGGAGCAGTACTTC

J gene: TRBJ1-2
V gene: TRBV29-1
clone size: .
D gene: TRBD1
CDR3 protein: CSVGTGEAGYTF
CDR3 DNA: TGCAGCGTGGGGACAGGGGAGGCTGGCTACACCTTC

J gene: TRBJ1-5
V gene: TRBV6-2/TRBV6-3
clone size: .
D gene: .
CDR3 protein: CASSKNRVFDQPQHF
CDR3 DNA: TGTGCCAGCAGTAAAAACAGGGTATTTGATCAGCCCCAGCATTTT

J gene: TRBJ1-4
V gene: TRBV18
clone size: few
D gene: .
CDR3 protein: CASSASTGSEKLFF
CDR3 DNA: TGTGCCAGCTCTGCCTCGACAGGTTCGGAAAAACTGTTTTTT

J gene: TRBJ1-2
V gene: TRBV30
clone size: .
D gene: .
CDR3 protein: CAWSVPSSYGYTF
CDR3 DNA: TGTGCCTGGAGTGTACCTTCCAGCTATGGCTACACCTTC

J gene: TRBJ2-3
V gene: TRBV30
clone size: .
D gene: .
CDR3 protein: CAWSVRLGGRRSDTQYF
CDR3 DNA: TGTGCCTGGAGTGTACGTCTCGGTGGTAGGAGGTCAGATACGCAGTATTTT

J gene: TRBJ2-2
V gene: TRBV9
clone size: once
D gene: TRBD2
CDR3 protein: CASSGTSGGTGELFF
CDR3 DNA: TGTGCCAGCAGCGGGACTAGCGGGGGCACCGGGGAGCTGTTTTTT

J gene: TRBJ1-3
V gene: TRBV6-5
clone size: .
D gene: TRBD1
CDR3 protein: CASRGTVSSGNTIYF
CDR3 DNA: TGTGCCAGCAGGGGGACAGTTAGCTCTGGAAACACCATATATTTT

J gene: TRBJ1-2
V gene: TRBV7-9
clone size: .
D gene: .
CDR3 protein: CASSLLQTNYGYTF
CDR3 DNA: TGTGCCAGCAGCTTATTACAGACAAACTATGGCTACACCTTC

J gene: TRBJ2-7
V gene: TRBV15
clone size: .
D gene: TRBD1
CDR3 protein: CATSTSRRGLSYEQYF
CDR3 DNA: TGTGCCACCAGCACCTCACGCAGGGGGCTTTCCTACGAGCAGTACTTC

J gene: TRBJ1-5
V gene: TRBV18
clone size: .
D gene: .
CDR3 protein: CASSPQPSSNQPQHF
CDR3 DNA: TGTGCCAGCTCACCACAGCCGTCCTCTAATCAGCCCCAGCATTTT

J gene: TRBJ2-7
V gene: TRBV19
clone size: .
D gene: .
CDR3 protein: CASSTPGHHSYEQYF
CDR3 DNA: TGTGCCAGTAGTACCCCGGGACACCACTCCTACGAGCAGTACTTC

J gene: TRBJ1-5
V gene: TRBV2
clone size: few
D gene: .
CDR3 protein: CASSEYGQNWEPQHF
CDR3 DNA: TGTGCCAGCAGTGAATATGGACAGAATTGGGAGCCCCAGCATTTT

J gene: TRBJ2-1
V gene: TRBV29-1
clone size: .
D gene: TRBD2
CDR3 protein: CSVVPGLAGGRNEQFF
CDR3 DNA: TGCAGCGTTGTACCCGGACTAGCGGGAGGTAGAAATGAGCAGTTCTTC

J gene: TRBJ2-7
V gene: TRBV19
clone size: .
D gene: .
CDR3 protein: CASSSRTGGSYEQYF
CDR3 DNA: TGTGCCAGTAGTTCCCGGACAGGAGGGTCCTACGAGCAGTACTTC

J gene: TRBJ2-7
V gene: TRBV5-1
clone size: .
D gene: TRBD2
CDR3 protein: CASSSGTSGSSWNYEQYF
CDR3 DNA: TGCGCCAGCAGCTCCGGGACTAGCGGGAGTAGTTGGAACTACGAGCAGTACTTC